One sample yielded the 31 T cell receptor beta chains listed below, sequenced in a study of T-cell reconstitution after alpha-beta-depleted transplantation in children. These TCRs' antigens remain unknown. Unique molecular identifiers were incorporated into the prepared TCRbeta library. TCRdb processed the PCR reads anew with MiXCR; each CDR3 protein has one entry. The sample yields fewer than 350,000 distinct CDR3 sequences, less than 9.5% seen once. Study-wide results and caveats: After one year, T-cell counts and TCRbeta diversity mostly came from new T cells.

Sample: peripheral blood, taken 360 days after TCRalphabeta/CD19-depleted stem cell transplant. The receptors derive from a female patient between 2 and 15 years old who had a stem cell transplant for Fanconi anemia, so the T cells may come from the graft donor.

This clonotype was seen repeatedly, ten times or more. The chain carries TRBV5-1 and TRBJ2-5, with 8 bases matching TRBD1. CDR1 and CDR2 (germline): SGHRS, YFSETQ. This CDR3 comprises 14 residues. Trimming at V came to 4 bases and at J to 2 bases, leaving 4 bases not matched to a gene. The CDR3 sequence is CASSHDRGQETQYF. The CDR3, as DNA: TGCGCCAGCAGCCACGACAGGGGACAAGAGACCCAGTACTTC.

This clonotype appeared a few times. V and J are TRBV6-5 and TRBJ2-1; TRBD2 aligns across 9 bases. There are 18 residues in the CDR3. Germline-derived CDR1 and CDR2 are MNHEY and SVGAGI. J gave up 0 bases and V 0 bases, and 6 bases lay outside the gene matches. The CDR3 DNA is TGTGCCAGCAGTTACTCGGGCGGGAGGGCCGTCTCCTACAATGAGCAGTTCTTC. Its translation is CASSYSGGRAVSYNEQFF.

This clonotype was recorded many times. The chain combines TRBV20-1 with TRBJ2-1; no firm D call. Trimming shortened V by 3 bases and J by 5 bases, and 8 bases separated the two germline ends. The CDR3 length is 12 residues. Per the germline V gene, CDR1 is DFQATT and CDR2 is SNEGSKA (reference sequence). The CDR3 loop is CSASINNNEQFF. Here the CDR3 DNA reads TGCAGTGCTAGTATCAACAACAATGAGCAGTTCTTC.

At least ten counts were recorded for this clonotype. The chain combines TRBV27 with TRBJ2-3; no firm D call. Germline assignment: CDR1 MNHEY and CDR2 SMNVEV (reference sequence). Trimming stripped 1 base from V and 4 bases from J, with 9 bases between. This CDR3 is 14 amino acids long. The CDR3 here is CASSLYDDSDTQYF. In DNA form, the CDR3 reads TGTGCCAGCAGTTTATATGACGACTCAGATACGCAGTATTTT.

This clonotype was seen ten or more times. The CDR3 loop is CASSFGENTEAFF. The CDR3 DNA sequence: TGTGCCAGCAGCTTTGGCGAGAACACTGAAGCTTTCTTT. The chain carries TRBV7-7 and TRBJ1-1, with D uncertain. Per germline, CDR1 SSHAT and CDR2 FNYEAQ (reference sequence). The CDR3 runs to 13 residues. V lost 3 bases and J 1 base, leaving 6 bases between the germline ends.

This clonotype turned up a few times. This chain links TRBV12-3 or TRBV12-4 with TRBJ1-1, with D possibly being TRBD1 (6 bases). V was pared by 3 bases and J by 1 base, with 15 bases between. This CDR3 is built from 16 residues. CDR3 residues: CASSFSLRGGNTEAFF. CDR3 nucleotides: TGTGCCAGCAGTTTTTCCCTACGAGGGGGGAACACTGAAGCTTTCTTT.

The J gene is TRBJ2-2, the V gene TRBV5-1, with 9 bases fitting TRBD2. Per the germline V gene, CDR1 is SGHRS and CDR2 is YFSETQ. The CDR3 contains 17 residues. The V and J ends lost 0 bases and 3 bases, in that order; junction bases with no gene match: 6. The CDR3 DNA sequence: TGCGCCAGCAGCTTGGCCGAGCGGGGGGCCTACACCGGGGAGCTGTTTTTT. This codes for CASSLAERGAYTGELFF. Full variable domain (missing parts from reference TRBV5-1 and TRBJ2-2): KAGVTQTPRYLIKTRGQQVTLSCSPISGHRSVSWYQQTPGQGLQFLFEYFSETQRNKGNFPGRFSGRQFSNSRSEMNVSTLELGDSALYLCASSLAERGAYTGELFFGEGSRLTVL.

This clonotype has only a few counts. The chain uses TRBV2 and TRBJ1-3; D not certain. The V end lost 7 bases, the J end lost 3 bases, and 16 bases lay between the germline ends. Germline CDR1 is SNHLY and CDR2 is FYNNEI. CDR3 length equals 15 residues. The CDR3 spells CASKLGPGGGNTIYF. Here the CDR3 DNA reads TGTGCCAGCAAACTCGGGCCCGGAGGTGGAAACACCATATATTTT.

This clonotype was counted many times. The rearrangement uses TRBV5-1 and TRBJ1-1; TRBD1 is a possible D gene (6 bases). V was pared by 4 bases and J by 3 bases, with 13 bases between. Germline V gene sequence: CDR1 SGHRS, CDR2 YFSETQ. The CDR3 covers 14 residues. The CDR3 bases are TGCGCCAGCAGCGTACAGGGCGCGGACACTGAAGCTTTCTTT. This gives the protein CASSVQGADTEAFF. The variable domain in full, with the rest retrieved from reference TRBV5-1 and TRBJ1-1, is KAGVTQTPRYLIKTRGQQVTLSCSPISGHRSVSWYQQTPGQGLQFLFEYFSETQRNKGNFPGRFSGRQFSNSRSEMNVSTLELGDSALYLCASSVQGADTEAFFGQGTRLTVV.

The chain has TRBV27 and TRBJ2-7, with D possibly being TRBD1 (5 bases). Per the germline V gene, CDR1 is MNHEY and CDR2 is SMNVEV (reference sequence). V was clipped by 7 bases and J by 5 bases, with 24 bases between them. There are 16 residues in the CDR3. CDR3 bases: TGTGCCAGCACCCTACGCTATCAGGGTTTTAAAAACGAGCAGTACTTC. Its translation is CASTLRYQGFKNEQYF.

The gene calls are TRBV25-1 and TRBJ1-4; 9 bases are shared with TRBD1. The J segment lost 7 bases and the V segment lost 2 bases, leaving 17 bases of the junction unmatched. The CDR3 is 19 residues long. Germline V gene sequence: CDR1 MGHDK, CDR2 SYGVNS. Here the CDR3 reads CASSERAGTGYLFGEKLFF. In DNA form, the CDR3 reads TGTGCCAGCAGTGAAAGGGCCGGGACAGGGTATTTGTTCGGTGAAAAACTGTTTTTT.

This clonotype came up many times. The chain uses TRBV7-3 and TRBJ2-2, with no clear D. The V and J ends lost 1 base and 2 bases respectively, with 5 bases between them. The CDR3 sequence is 14 residues long. In germline, CDR1 is SGHTA, CDR2 FQGTGA. CDR3 bases: TGTGCCAGCAGCTTAAGAAGCAACACCGGGGAGCTGTTTTTT. Amino acid sequence: CASSLRSNTGELFF.

This clonotype was seen a single time. This sequence may be a read error, since a much larger clone differs from it by one base. J is TRBJ1-5 and V is TRBV3-1, with D unresolved. Germline loops: CDR1 LGHDT, CDR2 YNNKEL (reference sequence). The CDR3 sequence is 13 residues long. This CDR3 is CASCQGSFQPQHF. The CDR3 bases are TGTGCCAGCTGCCAAGGGTCTTTTCAGCCCCAGCATTTT. Looking up the rest from reference TRBV3-1 and TRBJ1-5 gives the full variable domain: DTAVSQTPKYLVTQMGNDKSIKCEQNLGHDTMYWYKQDSKKFLKIMFSYNNKELIINETVPNRFSPKSPDKAHLNLHINSLELGDSAVYFCASCQGSFQPQHFGDGTRLSIL.

This clonotype has a count of ten or more. This sequence joins TRBV9 and TRBJ1-2; a weak D match, TRBD1 (5 bases). The CDR3 contains 14 residues. Per the germline V gene, CDR1 is SGDLS and CDR2 is YYNGEE. With 4 bases removed from V and 8 bases from J, the gap between germline ends came to 18 bases. The CDR3 is CASSQRDGEGGYTF. CDR3 coding DNA: TGTGCCAGCAGCCAACGGGACGGTGAAGGAGGCTACACCTTC.

This clonotype was recorded at least ten times. The chain has TRBV15 and TRBJ2-7; D not certain. The V gene lost 0 bases and the J gene lost 4 bases, with 7 bases spanning the gap. The germline V gene encodes CDR1 LNHNV and CDR2 YYDKDF (reference sequence). The CDR3 extends over 13 amino acids. CDR3: CATSRETDYEQYV. DNA for the CDR3: TGTGCCACCAGCAGAGAGACTGATTACGAGCAGTACGTC.

Points on this clonotype: One junction end does not reproduce the germline sequence, and a read error may be involved. The chain recombines TRBV5-1 with TRBJ2-3, with TRBD2 matching 8 bases. The length of the CDR3 is 16 residues. Germline assignment: CDR1 SGHRS and CDR2 YFSETQ. CDR3 nucleotide sequence: TGCGCCAGCAGCTTGGAGGGGCGGGGGGCCACAGATACGCACTATTTT. Amino acids: CASSLEGRGATDTHYF.

In its sample, this clonotype was seen many times. V gene TRBV5-1 combines with J gene TRBJ1-1, with D possibly TRBD1 on 6 matching bases. Between the trimmed V and J ends, which lost 4 bases and 4 bases, there was a span of 11 bases. The CDR3 runs 13 residues. CDR1 SGHRS and CDR2 YFSETQ come from the germline V gene. The chain's CDR3 is CASSVDRLTEAFF. CDR3 DNA: TGCGCCAGCAGCGTTGACAGGCTCACTGAAGCTTTCTTT. Filled out from reference TRBV5-1 and TRBJ1-1, the complete variable domain reads KAGVTQTPRYLIKTRGQQVTLSCSPISGHRSVSWYQQTPGQGLQFLFEYFSETQRNKGNFPGRFSGRQFSNSRSEMNVSTLELGDSALYLCASSVDRLTEAFFGQGTRLTVV.

This clonotype was recorded a few times. The rearrangement joins TRBV5-1 to TRBJ2-5; 13 bases fit TRBD2. Germline V gene data show CDR1 as SGHRS and CDR2 as YFSETQ. With V trimmed by 4 bases and J by 7 bases, 7 bases remained unmatched. The CDR3 contains 15 residues. The CDR3 spells CASSPRTSGGLTQYF. CDR3 DNA sequence: TGCGCCAGCAGCCCTCGGACTAGCGGGGGCTTGACCCAGTACTTC.

This clonotype occurred a few times. This chain uses TRBV11-1 with TRBJ1-2, with TRBD1 matching 8 bases. The CDR3 has 15 amino acids. Trimming took 5 bases from V and 2 from J; bases not matched to a gene: 7. The germline V gene encodes CDR1 SGHAT and CDR2 FQDESV (reference sequence). CDR3 sequence (DNA): TGTGCCAGCAGCCCCCAGGGACAGGTCAACTATGGCTACACCTTC. Translating it yields CASSPQGQVNYGYTF.

The chain uses TRBV11-2 and TRBJ2-1; unclear D gene. V lost 1 base and J lost 2, with 9 bases in between. The CDR3 sequence is 15 residues long. Germline V lookup: CDR1 SGHAT, CDR2 FQNNGV. In DNA form, the CDR3 reads TGTGCCAGCAGCTTAGCGTGGGCCCCCTACAATGAGCAGTTCTTC. It specifies CASSLAWAPYNEQFF.

This clonotype has ten or more counts. The chain combines TRBV6-1 with TRBJ1-6; no clear D gene. V was pared by 5 bases and J by 6 bases, with 8 bases between. CDR1 is MNHNS and CDR2 is SASEGT in the germline V gene. This CDR3 has 13 amino acids. CDR3 region: CASSRHANSPLHF. The CDR3 region has the DNA TGTGCCAGCAGTAGACATGCTAATTCACCCCTCCACTTT.

The genes are TRBV15 and TRBJ2-7, with TRBD1 identical over 8 bases. CDR1 and CDR2 from the germline V gene are LNHNV and YYDKDF (reference sequence). The CDR3 covers 14 residues. The trim removed 4 bases at V and 2 bases at J, leaving 4 bases unmatched. CDR3: CATSTGQGTYEQYF. DNA of the CDR3: TGTGCCACCAGCACCGGACAGGGTACCTACGAGCAGTACTTC.

This chain connects TRBV3-1 to TRBJ2-3; 8 bases agree with TRBD2. This CDR3 is 15 amino acids long. CDR1 and CDR2 (germline): LGHDT, YNNKEL (reference sequence). The J segment lost 4 bases and the V segment lost 0 bases, leaving 3 bases of the junction unmatched. The CDR3 DNA reads as TGTGCCAGCAGCCAAGAAGCGGGGGCCTCAGATACGCAGTATTTT. It specifies CASSQEAGASDTQYF.

This chain uses TRBV7-2 with TRBJ1-2, with D perhaps TRBD1 (5 bases). Trimming removed 5 bases from V and 8 bases from J, with 21 bases in between. The CDR3 is 15 residues long. Germline assignment: CDR1 SGHTA and CDR2 FQGNSA. Written as DNA, the CDR3 is TGTGCCAGCAGCCTCAGGGCCCTGCCCCTAGAAGGCTACACCTTC. Protein sequence: CASSLRALPLEGYTF.

This clonotype was detected a few times. The chain is built from TRBV5-1 and TRBJ2-1; possible D gene TRBD2, 5 bases. V was clipped by 4 bases and J by 0 bases, with 14 bases between them. Germline loops: CDR1 SGHRS, CDR2 YFSETQ. This CDR3 is 16 amino acids long. The CDR3 reads CASSPGLLSSYNEQFF. CDR3 bases: TGCGCCAGCAGCCCAGGACTGCTCAGCTCCTACAATGAGCAGTTCTTC.

This clonotype was counted at least ten times. The genes are TRBV11-2 and TRBJ2-1, with a possible D match to TRBD2 (5 bases). Trimming took off 2 bases at V and 7 bases at J, with 12 bases between the two ends. Germline V gene lookup returns CDR1 SGHAT and CDR2 FQNNGV. The CDR3 loop spans 14 amino acids. As DNA, the CDR3 is TGTGCCAGCAGCTTAATACAGCGGAGGAATGAGCAGTTCTTC. This sequence encodes CASSLIQRRNEQFF.

This clonotype has at least ten counts. The chain employs TRBV27 and TRBJ2-7; the match to TRBD1 covers 8 bases. The length of the CDR3 is 15 residues. V trimming: 6 bases; J trimming: 3 bases; junction bases outside the gene matches: 10. Germline CDR1 is MNHEY and CDR2 is SMNVEV (reference sequence). CDR3 sequence: CASRMGSGGVYEQYF. The DNA of the CDR3 is TGTGCCAGCAGGATGGGGTCAGGGGGCGTCTACGAGCAGTACTTC.

CDR3 residues: CASSLRVSGANVLTF. CDR3 nucleotides: TGTGCCAGCAGCCTAAGAGTCTCTGGGGCCAACGTCCTGACTTTC. The chain carries TRBV7-8 and TRBJ2-6; unclear D gene. Trimming removed 5 bases at V and 0 bases at J, with 8 bases between. The CDR3 contains 15 residues. Germline CDR1 reads SGHVS; CDR2 reads FQNEAQ.

This clonotype was detected ten times or more. V is TRBV29-1 and J is TRBJ1-4, with no clear D. CDR1 and CDR2 from the germline V gene are SQVTM and ANQGSEA. Between the trimmed V and J ends, which lost 3 bases and 8 bases, there was a span of 10 bases. The CDR3 length is 12 residues. The CDR3 nucleotides are TGCAGCGTTGATGTAGGCAGGGAAAAACTGTTTTTT. Residues: CSVDVGREKLFF.

V usage is TRBV4-2 and J usage is TRBJ1-2; D is perhaps TRBD1 (5 bases). Trimming removed 3 bases from V and 1 base from J, with 12 bases in between. The CDR3 is made up of 15 amino acids. Germline CDR1 LGHNA, CDR2 YNFKEQ. The CDR3 spells CASSQGRDFNYGYTF. The DNA for the CDR3 is TGTGCCAGCAGCCAGGGTCGGGACTTTAACTATGGCTACACCTTC.

This clonotype was detected a few times. The J gene is TRBJ2-3, the V gene TRBV7-9, with 7 bases fitting TRBD1. The CDR3 covers 14 residues. CDR1 and CDR2 from the germline V gene are SEHNR and FQNEAQ (reference sequence). V was pared by 6 bases and J by 2 bases, with 5 bases of the junction left unmatched. CDR3 in DNA: TGTGCCAGCAGTACGACAGGGTCCACAGATACGCAGTATTTT. Amino acids: CASSTTGSTDTQYF.